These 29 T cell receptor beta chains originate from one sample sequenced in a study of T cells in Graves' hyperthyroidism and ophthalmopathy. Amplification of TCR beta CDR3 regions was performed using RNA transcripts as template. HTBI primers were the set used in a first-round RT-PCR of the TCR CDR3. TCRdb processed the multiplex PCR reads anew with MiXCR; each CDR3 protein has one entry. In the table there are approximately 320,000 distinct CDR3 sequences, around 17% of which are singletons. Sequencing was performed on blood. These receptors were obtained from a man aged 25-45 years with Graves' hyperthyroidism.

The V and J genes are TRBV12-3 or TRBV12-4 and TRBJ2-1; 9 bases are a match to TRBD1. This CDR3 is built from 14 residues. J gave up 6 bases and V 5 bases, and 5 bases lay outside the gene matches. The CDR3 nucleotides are TGTGCCAGCAGTATCATGGACAGGGGCAATGAGCAGTTCTTC. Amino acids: CASSIMDRGNEQFF.

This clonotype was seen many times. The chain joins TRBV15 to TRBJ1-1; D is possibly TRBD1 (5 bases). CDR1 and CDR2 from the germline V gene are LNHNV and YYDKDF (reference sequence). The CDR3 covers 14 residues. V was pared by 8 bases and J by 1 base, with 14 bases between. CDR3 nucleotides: TGTGCCACCCAGGCGGGACGGAGGAACACTGAAGCTTTCTTT. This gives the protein CATQAGRRNTEAFF. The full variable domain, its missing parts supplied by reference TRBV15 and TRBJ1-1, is DAMVIQNPRYQVTQFGKPVTLSCSQTLNHNVMYWYQQKSSQAPKLLFHYYDKDFNNEADTPDNFQSRRPNTSFCFLDIRSPGLGDTAMYLCATQAGRRNTEAFFGQGTRLTVV.

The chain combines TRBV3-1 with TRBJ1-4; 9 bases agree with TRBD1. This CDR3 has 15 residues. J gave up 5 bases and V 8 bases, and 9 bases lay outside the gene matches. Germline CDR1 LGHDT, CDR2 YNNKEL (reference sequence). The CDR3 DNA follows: TGTGCCAGCCAGAAGGGGGGGACAGGGAATGAAAAACTGTTTTTT. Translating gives CASQKGGTGNEKLFF.

CDR3 DNA sequence: TGTGCCAGCAGTGAACTCGGGACAGGCAGCAATCAGCCCCAGCATTTT. The encoded protein is CASSELGTGSNQPQHF. The rearrangement links TRBV25-1 to TRBJ1-5; 8 bases are a match to TRBD1. Germline assignment: CDR1 MGHDK and CDR2 SYGVNS. The J segment lost 1 base and the V segment lost 2 bases, leaving 4 bases of the junction unmatched. The CDR3 contains 16 residues.

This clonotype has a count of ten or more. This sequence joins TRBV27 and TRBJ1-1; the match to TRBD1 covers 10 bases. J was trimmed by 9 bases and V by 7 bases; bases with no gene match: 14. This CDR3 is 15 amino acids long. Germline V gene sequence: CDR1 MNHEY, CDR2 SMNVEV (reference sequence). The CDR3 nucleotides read TGTGCCAGCAACCCCCTCGGGACAGGGGCGCCCAAAGCTTTCTTT. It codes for CASNPLGTGAPKAFF.

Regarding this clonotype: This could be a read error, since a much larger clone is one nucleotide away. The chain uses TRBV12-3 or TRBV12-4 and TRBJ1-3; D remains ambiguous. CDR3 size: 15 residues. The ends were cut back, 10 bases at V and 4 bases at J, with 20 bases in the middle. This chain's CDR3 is CANTPDTQKGNTIYF. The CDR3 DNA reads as TGTGCCAACACTCCAGACACCCAGAAGGGAAACACCATATATTTT.

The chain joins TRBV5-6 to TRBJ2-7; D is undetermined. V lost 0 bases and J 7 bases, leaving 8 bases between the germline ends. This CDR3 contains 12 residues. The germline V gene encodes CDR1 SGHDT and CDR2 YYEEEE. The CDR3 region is CASSLERAEQYF. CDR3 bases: TGTGCCAGCAGCTTGGAACGCGCGGAGCAGTACTTC.

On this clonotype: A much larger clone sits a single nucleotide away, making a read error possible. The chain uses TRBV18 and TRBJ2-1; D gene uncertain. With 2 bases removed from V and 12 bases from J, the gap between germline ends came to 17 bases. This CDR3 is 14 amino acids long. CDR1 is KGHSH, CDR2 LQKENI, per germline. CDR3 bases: TGTGCCAGCTCACCATCAGCCCAAGAACGTGGGCAGTTCTTC. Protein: CASSPSAQERGQFF.

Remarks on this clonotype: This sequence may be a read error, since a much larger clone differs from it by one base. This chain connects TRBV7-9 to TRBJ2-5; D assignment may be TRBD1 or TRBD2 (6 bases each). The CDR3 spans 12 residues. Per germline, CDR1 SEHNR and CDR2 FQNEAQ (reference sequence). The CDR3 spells CSSSLGGGTQYF. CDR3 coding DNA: TGTTCCAGCAGCTTAGGAGGGGGGACCCAGTACTTC.

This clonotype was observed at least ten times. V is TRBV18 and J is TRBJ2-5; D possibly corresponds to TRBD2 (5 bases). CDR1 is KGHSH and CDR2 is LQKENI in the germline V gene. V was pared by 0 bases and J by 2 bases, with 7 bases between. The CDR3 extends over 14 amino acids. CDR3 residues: CASSPPSGQETQYF. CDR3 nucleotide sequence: TGTGCCAGCTCACCACCGAGCGGTCAAGAGACCCAGTACTTC.

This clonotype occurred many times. The chain's CDR3 is CASKTGTVLLKQYF. In DNA form, the CDR3 reads TGTGCCAGCAAGACCGGGACAGTCCTCCTAAAGCAGTACTTC. V is TRBV28 and J is TRBJ2-7, with 7 bases that match TRBD1. From germline, CDR1 is MDHEN and CDR2 SYDVKM. The CDR3 spans 14 residues. V dropped 7 bases and J dropped 8; count of bases not matched to a gene: 14.

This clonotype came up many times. CDR3: CASSSREVSLGFGTQYF. The DNA for the CDR3 is TGTGCCAGCAGTTCTAGGGAGGTCAGTTTAGGCTTCGGTACGCAGTATTTT. V and J are TRBV27 and TRBJ2-3; D perhaps matches TRBD2 (6 bases). This CDR3 has 17 residues. V was shortened by 4 bases and J by 8 bases, with 25 bases between the two germline ends. Germline V lookup: CDR1 MNHEY, CDR2 SMNVEV (reference sequence).

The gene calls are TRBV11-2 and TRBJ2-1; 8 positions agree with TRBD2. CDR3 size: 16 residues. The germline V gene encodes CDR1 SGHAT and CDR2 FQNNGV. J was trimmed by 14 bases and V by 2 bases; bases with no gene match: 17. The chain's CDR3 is CASSLLLMAGGRNEFF. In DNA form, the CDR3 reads TGTGCCAGCAGCTTACTTCTTATGGCGGGCGGGAGGAATGAGTTCTTC.

The CDR3: CASSQEPQGADTQYF. The CDR3 DNA reads as TGTGCCAGCAGCCAAGAACCCCAAGGGGCGGATACGCAGTATTTT. The V gene is TRBV4-2, the J gene TRBJ2-3, with D perhaps TRBD1 (5 bases). CDR1 and CDR2 (germline): LGHNA, YNFKEQ. The V gene lost 0 bases and the J gene lost 6 bases, with 13 bases spanning the gap. The CDR3 consists of 15 residues.

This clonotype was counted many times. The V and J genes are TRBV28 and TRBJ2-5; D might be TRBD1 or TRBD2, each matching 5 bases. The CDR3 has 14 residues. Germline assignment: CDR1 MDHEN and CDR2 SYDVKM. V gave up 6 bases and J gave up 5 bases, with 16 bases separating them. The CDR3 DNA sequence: TGTGCCAGCAGCAAAGGGACCCAAAAGGAGACCCAGTACTTC. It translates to CASSKGTQKETQYF.

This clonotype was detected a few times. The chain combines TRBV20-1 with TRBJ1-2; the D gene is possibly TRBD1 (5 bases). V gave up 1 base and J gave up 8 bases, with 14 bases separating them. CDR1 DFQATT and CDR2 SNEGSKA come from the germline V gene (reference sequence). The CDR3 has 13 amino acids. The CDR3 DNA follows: TGCAGTGCTAGAGTTCGGAGGGGAGGAGGCTACACCTTC. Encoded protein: CSARVRRGGGYTF.

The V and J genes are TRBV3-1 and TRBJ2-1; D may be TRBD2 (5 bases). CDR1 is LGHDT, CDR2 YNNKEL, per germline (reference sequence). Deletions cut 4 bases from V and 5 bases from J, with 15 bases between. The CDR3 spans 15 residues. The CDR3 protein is CASSLGIRKNNEQFF. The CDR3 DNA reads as TGTGCCAGCAGCCTCGGGATACGAAAAAACAATGAGCAGTTCTTC.

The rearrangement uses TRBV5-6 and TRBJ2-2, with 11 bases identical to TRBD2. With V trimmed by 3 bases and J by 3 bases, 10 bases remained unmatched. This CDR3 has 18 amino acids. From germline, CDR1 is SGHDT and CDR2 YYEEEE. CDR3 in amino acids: CASSSLTSGATYTGELFF. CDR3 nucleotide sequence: TGTGCCAGCAGCTCCCTGACTAGCGGGGCCACCTACACCGGGGAGCTGTTTTTT.

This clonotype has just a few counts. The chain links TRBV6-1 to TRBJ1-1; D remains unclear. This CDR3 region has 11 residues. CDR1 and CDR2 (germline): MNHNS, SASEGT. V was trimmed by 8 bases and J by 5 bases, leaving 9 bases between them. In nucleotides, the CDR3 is TGTGCCAGCGGGGTAAGAACTGAAGCTTTCTTT. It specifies CASGVRTEAFF.

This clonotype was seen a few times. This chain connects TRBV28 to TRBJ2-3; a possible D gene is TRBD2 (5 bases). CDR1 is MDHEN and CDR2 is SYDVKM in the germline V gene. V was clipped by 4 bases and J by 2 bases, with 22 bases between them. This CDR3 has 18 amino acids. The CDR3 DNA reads TGTGCCAGCAGTTCACCCTTATCCGAAGCGGTAAACACAGATACGCAGTATTTT. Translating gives CASSSPLSEAVNTDTQYF.

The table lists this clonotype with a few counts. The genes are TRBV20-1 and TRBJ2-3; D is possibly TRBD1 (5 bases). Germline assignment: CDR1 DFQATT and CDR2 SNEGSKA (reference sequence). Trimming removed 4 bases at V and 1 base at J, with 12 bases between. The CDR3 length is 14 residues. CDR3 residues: CSATRARGTDTQYF. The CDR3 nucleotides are TGCAGTGCTACCAGGGCCCGGGGCACAGATACGCAGTATTTT.

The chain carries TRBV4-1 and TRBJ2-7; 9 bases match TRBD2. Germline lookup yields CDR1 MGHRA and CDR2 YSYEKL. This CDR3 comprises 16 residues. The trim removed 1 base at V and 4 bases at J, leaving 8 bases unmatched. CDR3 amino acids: CASSQASGKGRYEQYF. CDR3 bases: TGCGCCAGCAGCCAAGCTAGCGGGAAGGGCCGGTACGAGCAGTACTTC.

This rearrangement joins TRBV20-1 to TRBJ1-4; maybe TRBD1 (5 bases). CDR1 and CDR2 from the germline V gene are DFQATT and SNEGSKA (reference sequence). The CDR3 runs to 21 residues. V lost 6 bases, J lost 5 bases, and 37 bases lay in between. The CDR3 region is CSALTRQRQAGTPHLNEKLFF. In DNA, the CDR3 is TGCAGTGCCTTAACCAGACAGAGGCAAGCGGGGACTCCCCATTTAAATGAAAAACTGTTTTTT.

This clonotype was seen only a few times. The DNA of the CDR3 is TGCAGTGCCGACCGACTAGCGGGAGGGCGGGATACGCAGTATTTT. Its translation is CSADRLAGGRDTQYF. This chain links TRBV20-1 with TRBJ2-3; TRBD2 aligns across 14 bases. This CDR3 has 15 residues. CDR1 is DFQATT, CDR2 SNEGSKA, per germline (reference sequence). V shed 6 bases and J 6 bases; nucleotides not matched to a gene: 8.

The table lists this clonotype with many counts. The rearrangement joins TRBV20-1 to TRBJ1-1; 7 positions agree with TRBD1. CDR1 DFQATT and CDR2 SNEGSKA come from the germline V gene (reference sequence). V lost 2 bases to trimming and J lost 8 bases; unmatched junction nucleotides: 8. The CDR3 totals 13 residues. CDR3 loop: CSARIPGGGEAFF. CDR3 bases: TGCAGTGCTAGAATCCCAGGGGGGGGGGAAGCTTTCTTT.

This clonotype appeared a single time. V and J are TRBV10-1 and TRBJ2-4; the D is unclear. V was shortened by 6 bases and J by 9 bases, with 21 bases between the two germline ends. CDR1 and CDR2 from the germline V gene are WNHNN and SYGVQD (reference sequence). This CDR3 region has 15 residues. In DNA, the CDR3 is TGCGCCAGCAGCGAAACGGGCCTGCGGCGGAGCATTCAGTACTTC. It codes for CASSETGLRRSIQYF.

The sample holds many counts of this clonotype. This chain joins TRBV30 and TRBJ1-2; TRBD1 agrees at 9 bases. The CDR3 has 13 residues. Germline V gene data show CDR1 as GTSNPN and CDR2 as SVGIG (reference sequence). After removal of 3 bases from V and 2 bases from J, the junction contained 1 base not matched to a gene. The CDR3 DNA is TGTGCCTGGAGCGGGACAGGGAACTATGGCTACACCTTC. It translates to CAWSGTGNYGYTF.

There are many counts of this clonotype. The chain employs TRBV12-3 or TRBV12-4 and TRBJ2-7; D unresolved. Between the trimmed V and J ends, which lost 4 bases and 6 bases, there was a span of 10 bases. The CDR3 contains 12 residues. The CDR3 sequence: CASSSLVSEQYF. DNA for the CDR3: TGTGCCAGCAGTTCCTTAGTCAGCGAGCAGTACTTC.

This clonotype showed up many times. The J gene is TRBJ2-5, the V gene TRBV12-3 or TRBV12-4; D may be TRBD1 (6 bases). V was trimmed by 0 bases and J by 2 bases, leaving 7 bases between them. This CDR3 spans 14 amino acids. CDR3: CASSLATGQETQYF. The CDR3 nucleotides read TGTGCCAGCAGTTTAGCTACAGGGCAAGAGACCCAGTACTTC.